Presented here are 32 T cell receptor beta chains from one specimen sequenced in a study of blood T cell repertoires in COVID-19. Profiling relied on immunoSEQ multiplex PCR, and the TCRdb table lists in-frame clones only, not all of them. The data show 200,000 to 250,000 clones, 83% seen once. The sequencing sample was made of peripheral blood. Receptor source: a woman in her 30s with COVID-19, enrolled during active disease.

The chain recombines TRBV27 with TRBJ2-7; 10 bases align to TRBD2. The CDR3 consists of 15 residues. The trim removed 6 bases at V and 0 bases at J, leaving 5 bases unmatched. Germline CDR1 and CDR2: MNHEY and SMNVEV (reference sequence). The DNA for the CDR3 is TGTGCCAGCAGGAACAGCGGGGGGGCCTCCTACGAGCAGTACTTC. This gives the protein CASRNSGGASYEQYF.

CDR3 loop: CASSQAGGGTGELFF. CDR3 nucleotide sequence: TGTGCCAGCAGCCAAGCCGGGGGGGGTACCGGGGAGCTGTTTTTT. The chain combines TRBV4-2 with TRBJ2-2; 8 bases fit TRBD2. With 1 base clipped from V and 5 bases from J, the junction kept 3 bases outside the gene matches. The CDR3 is 15 amino acids. Germline CDR1 and CDR2: LGHNA and YNFKEQ.

The chain is built from TRBV4-1 and TRBJ2-3, with TRBD2 matching over 11 bases. CDR3 length: 16 residues. Germline V gene lookup returns CDR1 MGHRA and CDR2 YSYEKL. V was clipped by 1 base and J by 5 bases; unmatched bases: 5. The CDR3 sequence: CASSQALTSGEDTQYF. Written as DNA, the CDR3 is TGCGCCAGCAGCCAAGCCCTGACTAGCGGGGAAGATACGCAGTATTTT.

This sequence joins TRBV10-3 and TRBJ2-1; TRBD2 matches at 10 bases. The ends lost 6 bases at V and 4 bases at J; junction bases unmatched: 3. CDR1 is ENHRY and CDR2 is SYGVKD in the germline V gene. This CDR3 is 14 amino acids long. CDR3 nucleotide sequence: TGTGCCATCAGGGAGACTAGCGGGTACAATGAGCAGTTCTTC. Translating gives CAIRETSGYNEQFF.

The chain is built from TRBV5-4 and TRBJ1-2, with a possible D match to TRBD1 (6 bases). Germline values: CDR1 SGHNT, CDR2 YYREEE (reference sequence). V was clipped by 4 bases and J by 2 bases, with 15 bases between them. The CDR3 loop spans 15 amino acids. The DNA of the CDR3 is TGTGCCAGCAGCCTACAGGGCGGCGCCAACTATGGCTACACCTTC. This codes for CASSLQGGANYGYTF.

Turning to this clone: In the same sample, other DNA sequences code for this CDR3. The chain has TRBV19 and TRBJ2-3, with D unresolved. The CDR3 covers 13 residues. Looked up from germline, CDR1 is LNHDA and CDR2 is SQIVND (reference sequence). Trimming cost V 6 bases and J 2 bases, with 9 bases left between them. CDR3 region: CASRRQDTDTQYF. CDR3 in DNA: TGTGCCAGTAGGAGACAAGACACAGATACGCAGTATTTT.

The J gene is TRBJ2-1, the V gene TRBV3-1 (or the pseudogene TRBV3-2); the match to TRBD2 covers 8 bases. Germline-derived CDR1 and CDR2 are LGHDT and YNNKEL (reference sequence). CDR3 length: 16 residues. Trimming at V came to 0 bases and at J to 5 bases, leaving 6 bases not matched to a gene. The CDR3: CASSQETSGLNNEQFF. Written as DNA, the CDR3 is TGTGCCAGCAGCCAAGAAACTAGCGGACTAAACAATGAGCAGTTCTTC.

This clone has only a few counts. The gene calls are TRBV27 and TRBJ2-5, with 7 nucleotides matching TRBD1. This CDR3 has 15 amino acids. Losses at the gene ends were 5 bases for V and 1 base for J; bases not matched to a gene: 7. In germline, CDR1 is MNHEY, CDR2 SMNVEV (reference sequence). This chain's CDR3 is CASSPDRTGQETQYF. The CDR3 bases are TGTGCCAGCAGTCCGGACAGGACAGGCCAAGAGACCCAGTACTTC.

The chain recombines TRBV19 with TRBJ2-1; the match to TRBD2 covers 10 bases. The CDR3 is 17 amino acids. The V and J ends lost 4 bases and 6 bases, in that order; junction bases with no gene match: 12. The germline gives CDR1 LNHDA, CDR2 SQIVND (reference sequence). The DNA for the CDR3 is TGTGCCAGTAGTAATCCCTTCACTAGCGGGATTGTCAATGAGCAGTTCTTC. Its protein is CASSNPFTSGIVNEQFF.

This chain links TRBV25-1 with TRBJ1-4; the D gene is possibly TRBD1 (6 bases). V was cut by 9 bases and J by 4 bases, with 12 bases left in between. The CDR3 is made up of 13 amino acids. Germline V gene data show CDR1 as MGHDK and CDR2 as SYGVNS. The CDR3 sequence is CASQDSYNEKLFF. The DNA of the CDR3 is TGTGCCAGTCAGGACAGTTATAATGAAAAACTGTTTTTT.

The rearrangement uses TRBV7-2 and TRBJ2-2, with 9 nucleotides matching TRBD1. Germline V gene lookup returns CDR1 SGHTA and CDR2 FQGNSA. After removal of 5 bases from V and 1 base from J, the junction contained 8 bases not matched to a gene. CDR3 length: 17 amino acids. The CDR3 reads CASSPLTGGWNTGELFF. DNA for the CDR3: TGTGCCAGCAGCCCCTTGACAGGGGGGTGGAACACCGGGGAGCTGTTTTTT.

The chain uses TRBV28 and TRBJ2-7; 9 nucleotides match TRBD2. Germline CDR1 MDHEN, CDR2 SYDVKM. Trimming at V came to 6 bases and at J to 2 bases, leaving 8 bases not matched to a gene. The CDR3 contains 15 residues. CDR3 region: CASSPPGLAAYEQYF. The DNA for the CDR3 is TGTGCCAGCAGCCCCCCGGGACTAGCCGCCTACGAGCAGTACTTC.

The chain links TRBV2 to TRBJ1-2; the match to TRBD1 covers 8 bases. Looked up from germline, CDR1 is SNHLY and CDR2 is FYNNEI. V was clipped by 7 bases and J by 4 bases; unmatched bases: 5. There are 13 residues in the CDR3. CDR3 in amino acids: CASNSGQAYGYTF. CDR3 DNA: TGTGCCAGCAACTCGGGACAGGCCTATGGCTACACCTTC.

V and J are TRBV19 and TRBJ2-1, with a weak D call TRBD1 (8 bases). CDR3 length equals 15 residues. From germline, CDR1 is LNHDA and CDR2 SQIVND (reference sequence). V was cut by 4 bases and J by 6 bases, with 16 bases left in between. CDR3 sequence (DNA): TGTGCCAGTAGTACATTAACAGGGGGGGGCAATGAGCAGTTCTTC. Encoded protein: CASSTLTGGGNEQFF. The full variable domain, in which reference TRBV19 and TRBJ2-1 provide the parts outside the CDR3, is DGGITQSPKYLFRKEGQNVTLSCEQNLNHDAMYWYRQDPGQGLRLIYYSQIVNDFQKGDIAEGYSVSREKKESFPLTVTSAQKNPTAFYLCASSTLTGGGNEQFFGPGTRLTVL.

This clone has only one observation. The rearrangement joins TRBV6-2 or TRBV6-3 to TRBJ2-3; 8 bases are a match to TRBD2. Trimming at V came to 1 base and at J to 4 bases, leaving 7 bases not matched to a gene. Germline-derived CDR1 and CDR2 are MNHEY and SVGEGT. The CDR3 covers 16 residues. CDR3 nucleotides: TGTGCCAGCAGTTACTTTCGGGGGGGGAGCGCAGATACGCAGTATTTT. Protein sequence: CASSYFRGGSADTQYF.

The chain uses TRBV7-3 and TRBJ1-1; D is possibly TRBD1 (6 bases). The germline CDR1 and CDR2 sequences are SGHTA and FQGTGA. The length of the CDR3 is 18 residues. V lost 5 bases and J 0 bases, leaving 22 bases between the germline ends. The CDR3 DNA reads as TGTGCCAGCAGCCCCTCGGGGACACTCCTAAACATGAACACTGAAGCTTTCTTT. Protein sequence: CASSPSGTLLNMNTEAFF.

This chain joins TRBV7-9 and TRBJ1-1; D is possibly TRBD1 (6 bases). Trimming took 5 bases from V and 1 from J, leaving 17 bases between them. Per germline, CDR1 SEHNR and CDR2 FQNEAQ (reference sequence). CDR3 length: 16 residues. This CDR3 reads CASSTIWGRGNTEAFF. The CDR3 bases are TGTGCCAGCAGCACAATATGGGGGCGCGGGAACACTGAAGCTTTCTTT.

This chain connects TRBV4-1 to TRBJ1-1; TRBD1 matches 9 bases. After removal of 4 bases from V and 3 bases from J, the junction contained 9 bases not matched to a gene. The CDR3 runs 16 residues. Looked up from germline, CDR1 is MGHRA and CDR2 is YSYEKL. The CDR3 region is CASSPRQGGTDTEAFF. DNA of the CDR3: TGCGCCAGCAGCCCCCGACAGGGGGGAACGGACACTGAAGCTTTCTTT.

V is TRBV20-1 and J is TRBJ1-5; TRBD1 matches at 7 bases. Germline values: CDR1 DFQATT, CDR2 SNEGSKA (reference sequence). The CDR3 length is 10 residues. The CDR3 region has the DNA TGCTTACAGGGGAGCCAGCCCCAGCATTTT. Translation gives CLQGSQPQHF.

As DNA, the CDR3 is TGTGCCAGCAGACTGGAGACAGGGACTCTTGGCTACACCTTC. This gives the protein CASRLETGTLGYTF. The rearrangement links TRBV2 to TRBJ1-2; 7 nucleotides line up with TRBD1. J gave up 7 bases and V 6 bases, and 11 bases lay outside the gene matches. The CDR3 runs 14 residues. Looked up from germline, CDR1 is SNHLY and CDR2 is FYNNEI.

This clone appeared a single time. The J gene is TRBJ1-5, the V gene TRBV7-2; TRBD1 matches 11 bases. In germline, CDR1 is SGHTA, CDR2 FQGNSA. With 5 bases clipped from V and 1 base from J, the junction kept 13 bases outside the gene matches. CDR3 length: 19 amino acids. CDR3 in amino acids: CASSGRPGTGGWSNQPQHF. CDR3 bases: TGTGCCAGCAGCGGACGTCCCGGGACAGGGGGTTGGAGCAATCAGCCCCAGCATTTT.

As DNA, the CDR3 is TGTGCCAGCAGCTTAACAGGGACTAGCGGGAGTCGCTGGAATGAGCAGTTCTTC. Translating it yields CASSLTGTSGSRWNEQFF. The chain couples TRBV7-3 to TRBJ2-1, with TRBD2 matching 14 bases. The CDR3 is 18 residues long. From germline, CDR1 is SGHTA and CDR2 FQGTGA. The V and J ends lost 0 bases and 7 bases, in that order; junction bases with no gene match: 8.

The chain employs TRBV9 and TRBJ1-1; perhaps TRBD1 as D (5 bases). Germline V gives CDR1 SGDLS, CDR2 YYNGEE. V was trimmed by 4 bases and J by 4 bases, leaving 11 bases between them. This CDR3 spans 13 amino acids. CDR3 DNA sequence: TGTGCCAGCAGCCCAGACAGCTTCACTGAAGCTTTCTTT. This translates into CASSPDSFTEAFF.

This clone occurred once. The chain employs TRBV2 and TRBJ2-3; the D gene is possibly TRBD2 (5 bases). V lost 6 bases to trimming and J lost 0 bases, with 10 bases between them. The CDR3 has 14 amino acids. Germline values: CDR1 SNHLY, CDR2 FYNNEI. CDR3 amino acids: CASRVDYSTDTQYF. The CDR3 region has the DNA TGTGCCAGCAGGGTCGACTATAGCACAGATACGCAGTATTTT.

V is TRBV30 and J is TRBJ2-5, with TRBD1 matching 9 bases. This CDR3 is built from 14 residues. V lost 4 bases, J lost 7 bases, and 10 bases stayed unmatched. Germline V gene lookup returns CDR1 GTSNPN and CDR2 SVGIG (reference sequence). CDR3 nucleotides: TGTGCCTGGAATCGACAGGGGGGCCCTGGGACCCAGTACTTC. Amino acids: CAWNRQGGPGTQYF.

The chain is built from TRBV28 and TRBJ1-1; 7 bases agree with TRBD1. Germline CDR1 and CDR2: MDHEN and SYDVKM. The CDR3 extends over 13 amino acids. J lost 3 bases, V lost 8 bases, and 6 bases had no gene match. The CDR3 region has the DNA TGTGCCAGCGAAGGACAGGCTTACACTGAAGCTTTCTTT. Its protein product is CASEGQAYTEAFF.

The chain uses TRBV6-5 and TRBJ2-7, with 7 bases fitting TRBD1. V was pared by 5 bases and J by 2 bases, with 3 bases of the junction left unmatched. Germline assignment: CDR1 MNHEY and CDR2 SVGAGI. The CDR3 loop spans 13 amino acids. This CDR3 reads CASSTGTAYEQYF. DNA of the CDR3: TGTGCCAGCAGTACGGGGACAGCCTACGAGCAGTACTTC.

This sequence joins TRBV10-3 and TRBJ2-1; the match to TRBD2 covers 8 bases. CDR1 ENHRY and CDR2 SYGVKD come from the germline V gene. The CDR3 runs to 14 residues. After removal of 8 bases from V and 7 bases from J, the junction contained 10 bases not matched to a gene. The CDR3 protein is CAISAQREINEQFF. The CDR3 DNA reads as TGTGCCATCTCGGCCCAGCGGGAGATAAATGAGCAGTTCTTC.

In its sample, this clone was seen a few times. The chain uses TRBV7-9 and TRBJ2-1; no definite D call. Germline values: CDR1 SEHNR, CDR2 FQNEAQ (reference sequence). The V and J ends lost 3 bases and 4 bases respectively, with 13 bases between them. There are 15 residues in the CDR3. The CDR3 DNA is TGTGCCAGCAGCTTCTCCGAGACACAATACAATGAGCAGTTCTTC. It codes for CASSFSETQYNEQFF.

This chain links TRBV19 with TRBJ2-7; TRBD1 aligns across 9 bases. Germline V lookup: CDR1 LNHDA, CDR2 SQIVND (reference sequence). CDR3 length: 15 residues. The ends lost 6 bases at V and 4 bases at J; junction bases unmatched: 10. This chain's CDR3 is CASSDRTGANYEQYF. DNA for the CDR3: TGTGCCAGTAGCGATCGGACAGGGGCAAATTACGAGCAGTACTTC.

The rearrangement links TRBV27 to TRBJ2-3; tentatively, D is TRBD2 (6 bases). Germline lookup yields CDR1 MNHEY and CDR2 SMNVEV (reference sequence). There are 14 residues in the CDR3. V was clipped by 5 bases and J by 4 bases, with 13 bases between them. CDR3 DNA: TGTGCCAGCAGTCCCGAGACTAGACCAGATACGCAGTATTTT. Translating it yields CASSPETRPDTQYF.

This clone was seen only once. V and J are TRBV18 and TRBJ2-3, with a tentative D call TRBD1 (6 bases). Trimming took 4 bases from V and 2 from J, leaving 13 bases between them. Germline assignment: CDR1 KGHSH and CDR2 LQKENI. CDR3 size: 15 residues. CDR3 in DNA: TGTGCCAGCTCACTACAGGGAAATCCCACAGATACGCAGTATTTT. Translated, it gives CASSLQGNPTDTQYF.